Here is one TCR beta chain with its context. This sample is drawn from a study of blood T cell repertoires in COVID-19. Whole-study context: Spain, Italy and the United States supplied samples that represented acute and convalescent COVID-19. Sample material is recorded as cDNA or gDNA derived from T cells, B-cell-depleted T cells, or PBMCs.

V lost 10 bases, J lost 4 bases, and 11 bases lay in between. Looked up from germline, CDR1 is SGHTA and CDR2 is FQGNSA. The CDR3 spans 12 residues. During active infection, Seattle patients enrolled and were then monitored through disease. In the original analysis: Researchers report that nucleated cell counts were estimated from reference gene primer amplification. This table comes from immunoSEQ multiplex PCR, and its TCRdb copy is limited to in-frame clones, with some not included. D and trimming come from the DNA, and the V and J calls and clone size come from that table. Of a few hundred thousand clones listed, about 82% are singletons.

The J gene is TRBJ1-5, the V gene TRBV7-2; maybe TRBD1 (6 bases). The sample was peripheral blood. The TCR sequence derives from a woman in her 70s with COVID-19, enrolled during active disease. The CDR3 here is CATKRGNQPQHF. The CDR3 coding sequence is TGTGCCACCAAAAGGGGGAATCAGCCCCAGCATTTT.